A single sample is the source of the 21 T cell receptor beta chains below, sequenced in a study of blood T cell repertoires in COVID-19. Assay used: immunoSEQ multiplex PCR; TCRdb lists only in-frame clones, some missing. This table holds around 50,000 clones, 60% to 80% found once. Sequencing input: PBMCs or T cells enriched from blood (not recorded which). The receptors shown here come from a woman in her forties or fifties with acute COVID-19.

The V gene is TRBV7-9, the J gene TRBJ2-1, with TRBD2 matching over 8 bases. The CDR3 length is 16 residues. The V gene's germline CDR1 is SEHNR and CDR2 FQNEAQ (reference sequence). The trim removed 1 base at V and 5 bases at J, leaving 7 bases unmatched. The DNA for the CDR3 is TGTGCCAGCAGCTTAGACATCGGGGGGGCGGACAATGAGCAGTTCTTC. It encodes CASSLDIGGADNEQFF.

The J gene is TRBJ1-1, the V gene TRBV6-2 or TRBV6-3, with TRBD1 matching over 10 bases. Germline V lookup: CDR1 MNHEY, CDR2 SVGEGT. This CDR3 is built from 17 residues. J was trimmed by 5 bases and V by 2 bases; bases with no gene match: 11. This CDR3 reads CASSYRSPDRGRTEAFF. The CDR3 coding sequence is TGTGCCAGCAGTTACCGATCTCCCGACAGGGGGCGTACTGAAGCTTTCTTT.

This clone showed up just a few times. The rearrangement joins TRBV24-1 to TRBJ2-2; D might be TRBD2 (6 bases). The V and J ends lost 5 bases and 1 base respectively, with 10 bases between them. Germline values: CDR1 KGHDR, CDR2 SFDVKD. The CDR3 contains 15 residues. CDR3: CATSATGVNTGELFF. For the CDR3, the DNA is TGTGCCACCAGTGCGACGGGGGTGAACACCGGGGAGCTGTTTTTT.

Only a few counts were recorded for this clone. The chain couples TRBV30 to TRBJ1-6; unclear D gene. The germline V gene has CDR1 GTSNPN and CDR2 SVGIG (reference sequence). V was pared by 3 bases and J by 8 bases, with 8 bases between. The CDR3 spans 12 residues. The CDR3 here is CAWRPGDSPLHF. The CDR3 DNA reads as TGTGCCTGGAGGCCCGGGGATTCACCCCTCCACTTT.

This sequence joins TRBV2 and TRBJ2-1, with D possibly TRBD1 on 5 matching bases. Trimming pared 7 bases from V and 3 bases from J, leaving 10 bases between. The CDR3 totals 13 residues. Germline V gene sequence: CDR1 SNHLY, CDR2 FYNNEI. The CDR3 DNA is TGTGCCAGCATCCAGGGAAGCTACAATGAGCAGTTCTTC. This encodes CASIQGSYNEQFF. Full variable domain (missing parts from reference TRBV2 and TRBJ2-1): EPEVTQTPSHQVTQMGQEVILRCVPISNHLYFYWYRQILGQKVEFLVSFYNNEISEKSEIFDDQFSVERPDGSNFTLKIRSTKLEDSAMYFCASIQGSYNEQFFGPGTRLTVL.

This clone was recorded a few times. This sequence joins TRBV11-3 and TRBJ1-2; TRBD1 aligns across 7 bases. CDR1 is SGHNT and CDR2 is YENEEA in the germline V gene. The length of the CDR3 is 17 residues. Unmatched junction bases numbered 9, after V lost 2 bases and J lost 0 bases. The DNA for the CDR3 is TGTGCCAGCAGCTTATCGGCCGGGACAGCCTCTAACTATGGCTACACCTTC. The encoded protein is CASSLSAGTASNYGYTF. Together with reference TRBV11-3 and TRBJ1-2, the CDR3 gives the full variable domain: EAGVVQSPRYKIIEKKQPVAFWCNPISGHNTLYWYLQNLGQGPELLIRYENEEAVDDSQLPKDRFSAERLKGVDSTLKIQPAELGDSAVYLCASSLSAGTASNYGYTFGSGTRLTVV.

The rearrangement links TRBV28 to TRBJ1-4; TRBD1 aligns across 7 bases. Germline V gene lookup returns CDR1 MDHEN and CDR2 SYDVKM. The junction had 12 bases not matched to a gene; V was cut back by 6 bases and J by 5 bases. This CDR3 spans 16 amino acids. The CDR3 DNA is TGTGCCAGCAGGTACAGCACAGGGGCTACAAATGAAAAACTGTTTTTT. Translating gives CASRYSTGATNEKLFF.

This clone was observed a few times. This rearrangement joins TRBV30 to TRBJ1-2, with TRBD1 as a possible D gene (5 bases). The V gene's germline CDR1 is GTSNPN and CDR2 SVGIG (reference sequence). V lost 1 base and J 4 bases, leaving 10 bases between the germline ends. The CDR3 is made up of 13 amino acids. DNA for the CDR3: TGTGCCTGGAGTGACCAGGGAATCTATGGCTACACCTTC. It translates to CAWSDQGIYGYTF.

The gene calls are TRBV19 and TRBJ2-7; D is perhaps TRBD2 (6 bases). Trimming cost V 4 bases and J 3 bases, with 13 bases left between them. The CDR3 consists of 14 residues. The V gene's germline CDR1 is LNHDA and CDR2 SQIVND (reference sequence). In nucleotides, the CDR3 is TGTGCCAGTAGTACACGGGACTCTATCTACGAGCAGTACTTC. This gives the protein CASSTRDSIYEQYF. The full variable domain, completed using reference TRBV19 and TRBJ2-7, is DGGITQSPKYLFRKEGQNVTLSCEQNLNHDAMYWYRQDPGQGLRLIYYSQIVNDFQKGDIAEGYSVSREKKESFPLTVTSAQKNPTAFYLCASSTRDSIYEQYFGPGTRLTVT.

There are a few counts of this clone. The genes are TRBV4-2 and TRBJ1-6; D uncertain. V lost 0 bases and J lost 2, with 8 bases in between. The CDR3 is 16 residues long. Germline-derived CDR1 and CDR2 are LGHNA and YNFKEQ. The CDR3 DNA is TGTGCCAGCAGCCAAGATGAGGGAGCCTATAATTCACCCCTCCACTTT. It codes for CASSQDEGAYNSPLHF.

The chain uses TRBV5-6 and TRBJ2-7, with TRBD1 matching over 10 bases. This CDR3 comprises 14 residues. CDR1 and CDR2 from the germline V gene are SGHDT and YYEEEE. Losses at the gene ends were 2 bases for V and 2 bases for J; bases not matched to a gene: 1. CDR3 bases: TGTGCCAGCAGCTTCGGGACAGGGGCCTACGAGCAGTACTTC. This codes for CASSFGTGAYEQYF.

This clone was recorded a few times. The V gene is TRBV2, the J gene TRBJ2-7, with 7 nucleotides matching TRBD1. Germline V CDR1 and CDR2: SNHLY, FYNNEI. Unmatched junction bases numbered 4, after V lost 4 bases and J lost 1 base. This CDR3 comprises 14 residues. The CDR3 loop is CASSALTGSYEQYF. In DNA, the CDR3 is TGTGCCAGCAGTGCCCTGACAGGGTCCTACGAGCAGTACTTC.

This rearrangement joins TRBV30 to TRBJ1-1, with D possibly TRBD1 on 6 matching bases. The CDR3 totals 13 residues. V lost 3 bases, J lost 2 bases, and 10 bases lay in between. Germline CDR1 is GTSNPN and CDR2 is SVGIG (reference sequence). The CDR3 loop is CAWSQGPNTEAFF. CDR3 in DNA: TGTGCCTGGAGCCAGGGGCCTAACACTGAAGCTTTCTTT.

This clone occurred a few times. The chain combines TRBV29-1 with TRBJ1-2; 8 positions agree with TRBD1. Germline trimming cut 6 bases from V and 8 bases from J; bases unmatched to any gene: 8. The CDR3 loop spans 12 amino acids. The germline V gene encodes CDR1 SQVTM and CDR2 ANQGSEA. DNA for the CDR3: TGCAGCGTATCCCAGGGGGCGCAAGGCTACACCTTC. Amino acid sequence: CSVSQGAQGYTF.

V usage is TRBV4-1 and J usage is TRBJ2-7; 12 positions match TRBD1. V trimming: 2 bases; J trimming: 5 bases; junction bases outside the gene matches: 7. The CDR3 is 16 amino acids. Germline V lookup: CDR1 MGHRA, CDR2 YSYEKL. The CDR3 loop reads CASSQIPGTGGNEQYF. CDR3 sequence (DNA): TGCGCCAGCAGCCAAATTCCCGGGACAGGGGGCAACGAGCAGTACTTC.

The rearrangement joins TRBV23-1 to TRBJ1-2, with 7 bases identical to TRBD1. TRBV23-1 is an open reading frame, and its role is uncertain. CDR3 length: 15 amino acids. The junction had 6 bases not matched to a gene; V was cut back by 4 bases and J by 1 base. CDR3 DNA sequence: TGCGCCAGCAGTCGACAGGGACGAGGTAACTATGGCTACACCTTC. It codes for CASSRQGRGNYGYTF.

This clone was observed a handful of times. The rearrangement uses TRBV9 and TRBJ1-1; perhaps TRBD1 as D (5 bases). This CDR3 has 14 residues. The V end lost 4 bases, the J end lost 1 base, and 11 bases lay between the germline ends. CDR1 and CDR2 (germline): SGDLS, YYNGEE. The CDR3 reads CASSPRGKNTEAFF. CDR3 nucleotides: TGTGCCAGCAGCCCAAGGGGTAAGAACACTGAAGCTTTCTTT.

The chain couples TRBV10-1 to TRBJ1-1, with TRBD1 matching 11 bases. The V gene end was trimmed by 4 bases and the J gene end by 1 base; junction bases not matched to a gene: 2. The length of the CDR3 is 15 residues. Per germline, CDR1 WNHNN and CDR2 SYGVQD (reference sequence). CDR3 nucleotides: TGCGCCAGCAGTGTCGGGACAGGGGGGAACACTGAAGCTTTCTTT. It codes for CASSVGTGGNTEAFF.

The chain links TRBV6-5 to TRBJ1-6; TRBD1 aligns across 8 bases. The trim removed 3 bases at V and 10 bases at J, leaving 5 bases unmatched. Germline V gene lookup returns CDR1 MNHEY and CDR2 SVGAGI. This CDR3 has 14 amino acids. For the CDR3, the DNA is TGTGCCAGCAGTTATGACAGGGGAAGATCACCCCTCCACTTT. The encoded protein is CASSYDRGRSPLHF.

The chain has TRBV2 and TRBJ1-1, with unresolved D. The length of the CDR3 is 12 residues. Trimming removed 7 bases at V and 4 bases at J, with 10 bases between. Germline CDR1 SNHLY, CDR2 FYNNEI. The CDR3 DNA reads TGTGCCAGCACTGAGATCAGCACTGAAGCTTTCTTT. Translation: CASTEISTEAFF.

The chain combines TRBV7-9 with TRBJ1-2, with 12 bases identical to TRBD1. Germline assignment: CDR1 SEHNR and CDR2 FQNEAQ (reference sequence). The CDR3 contains 16 residues. The V segment lost 7 bases and the J segment 7 bases; nucleotides outside the gene matches: 13. The CDR3 coding sequence is TGTGCCAGCACCACCGCCCGGGGACAGGGGGCCTCTGGCTACACCTTC. Translating gives CASTTARGQGASGYTF.